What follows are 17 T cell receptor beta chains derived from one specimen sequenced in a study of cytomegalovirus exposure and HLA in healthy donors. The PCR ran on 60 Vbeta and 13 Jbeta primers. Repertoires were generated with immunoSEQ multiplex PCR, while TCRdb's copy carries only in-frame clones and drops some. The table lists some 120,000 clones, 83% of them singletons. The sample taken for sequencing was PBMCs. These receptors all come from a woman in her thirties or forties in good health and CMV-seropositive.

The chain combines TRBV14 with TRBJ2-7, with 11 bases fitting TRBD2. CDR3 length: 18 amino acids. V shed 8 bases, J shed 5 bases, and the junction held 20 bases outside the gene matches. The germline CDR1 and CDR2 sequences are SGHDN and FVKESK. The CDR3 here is CASLLVGLPSGRIHEQYF. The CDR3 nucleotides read TGTGCCAGCCTGCTGGTGGGTCTTCCTAGCGGGAGGATCCACGAGCAGTACTTC.

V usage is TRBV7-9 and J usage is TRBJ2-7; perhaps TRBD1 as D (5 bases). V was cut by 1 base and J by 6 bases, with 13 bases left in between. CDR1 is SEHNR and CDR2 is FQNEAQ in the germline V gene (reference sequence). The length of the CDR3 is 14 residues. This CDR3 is CASSLVLGDGEQYF. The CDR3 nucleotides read TGTGCCAGCAGCTTAGTATTAGGGGATGGCGAGCAGTACTTC.

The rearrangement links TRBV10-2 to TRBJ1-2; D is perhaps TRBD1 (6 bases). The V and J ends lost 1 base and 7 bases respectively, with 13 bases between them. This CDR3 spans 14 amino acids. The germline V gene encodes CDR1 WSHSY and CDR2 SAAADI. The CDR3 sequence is CASSEYRESGGYTF. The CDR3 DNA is TGCGCCAGCAGTGAGTACAGGGAGTCTGGTGGCTACACCTTC.

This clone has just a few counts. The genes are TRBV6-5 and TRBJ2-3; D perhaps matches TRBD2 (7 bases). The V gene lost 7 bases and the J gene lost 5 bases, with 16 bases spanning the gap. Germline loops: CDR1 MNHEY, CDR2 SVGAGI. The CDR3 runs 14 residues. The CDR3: CASKSAGARDTQYF. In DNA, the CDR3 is TGTGCCAGCAAGTCTGCGGGGGCCAGAGATACGCAGTATTTT.

The CDR3 here is CASSITGAYNEQFF. In nucleotides, the CDR3 is TGTGCCAGTAGTATAACGGGTGCCTACAATGAGCAGTTCTTC. V usage is TRBV19 and J usage is TRBJ2-1, with D unresolved. There are 14 residues in the CDR3. V lost 2 bases to trimming and J lost 2 bases, with 7 bases between them. CDR1 is LNHDA, CDR2 SQIVND, per germline (reference sequence).

CDR3: CASSIAGANIQYF. For the CDR3, the DNA is TGTGCCAGTAGTATTGCAGGGGCCAACATTCAGTACTTC. The rearrangement uses TRBV19 and TRBJ2-4; tentatively, D is TRBD1 (6 bases). Trimming took off 3 bases at V and 7 bases at J, with 10 bases between the two ends. The germline V gene has CDR1 LNHDA and CDR2 SQIVND (reference sequence). This CDR3 spans 13 amino acids.

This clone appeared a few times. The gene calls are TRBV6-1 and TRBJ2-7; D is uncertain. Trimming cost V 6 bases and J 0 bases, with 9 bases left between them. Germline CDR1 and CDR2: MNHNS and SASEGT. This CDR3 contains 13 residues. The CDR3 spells CASSYSGSYEQYF. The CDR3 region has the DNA TGTGCCAGCAGCTATAGTGGCTCCTACGAGCAGTACTTC.

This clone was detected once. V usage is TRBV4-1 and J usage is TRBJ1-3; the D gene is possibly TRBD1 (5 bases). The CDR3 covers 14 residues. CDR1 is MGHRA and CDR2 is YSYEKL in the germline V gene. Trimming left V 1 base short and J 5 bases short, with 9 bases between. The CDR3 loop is CASSQVRARNTIYF. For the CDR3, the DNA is TGCGCCAGCAGCCAAGTCAGGGCGAGAAACACCATATATTTT.

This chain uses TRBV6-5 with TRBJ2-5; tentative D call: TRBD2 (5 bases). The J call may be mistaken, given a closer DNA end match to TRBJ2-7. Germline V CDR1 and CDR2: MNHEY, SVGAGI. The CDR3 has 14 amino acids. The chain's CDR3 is CASSLSGSSYEQYF. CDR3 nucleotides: TGTGCCAGCAGCCTCAGTGGGAGTTCCTACGAGCAGTACTTC.

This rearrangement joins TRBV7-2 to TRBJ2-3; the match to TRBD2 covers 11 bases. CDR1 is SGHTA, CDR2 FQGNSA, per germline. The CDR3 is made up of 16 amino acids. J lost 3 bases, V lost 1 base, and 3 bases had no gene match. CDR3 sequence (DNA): TGTGCCAGCAGCTTAGGACTAGCGGGAATGACAGATACGCAGTATTTT. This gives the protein CASSLGLAGMTDTQYF.

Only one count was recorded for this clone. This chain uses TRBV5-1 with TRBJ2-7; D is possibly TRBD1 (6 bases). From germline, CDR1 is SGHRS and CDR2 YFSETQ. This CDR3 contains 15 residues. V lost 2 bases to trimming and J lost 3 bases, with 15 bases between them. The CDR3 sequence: CASSFTEDSYYEQYF. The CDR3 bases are TGCGCCAGCAGCTTTACGGAGGACAGTTACTACGAGCAGTACTTC.

This CDR3 is CSVVVQETQYF. The CDR3 DNA reads as TGCAGCGTTGTAGTCCAAGAGACCCAGTACTTC. The chain couples TRBV29-1 to TRBJ2-5; D is unclear. Germline V CDR1 and CDR2: SQVTM, ANQGSEA. This CDR3 is built from 11 residues. The germline V and J ends were trimmed by 4 bases and 1 base, with 4 bases remaining between them.

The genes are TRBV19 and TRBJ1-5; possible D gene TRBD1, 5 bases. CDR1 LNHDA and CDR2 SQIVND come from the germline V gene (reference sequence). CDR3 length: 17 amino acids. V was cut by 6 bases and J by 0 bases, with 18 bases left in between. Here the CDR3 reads CASRTRSRGDSNQPQHF. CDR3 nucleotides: TGTGCCAGTAGGACCAGGTCCCGGGGGGATAGCAATCAGCCCCAGCATTTT.

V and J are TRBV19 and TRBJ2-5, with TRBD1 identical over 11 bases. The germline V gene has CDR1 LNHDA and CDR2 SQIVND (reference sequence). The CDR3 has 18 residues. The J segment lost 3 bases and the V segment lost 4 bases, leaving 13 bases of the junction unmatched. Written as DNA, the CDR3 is TGTGCCAGTAGTACTTATACTAGGACAGGGGGCTCTAAAGAGACCCAGTACTTC. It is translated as CASSTYTRTGGSKETQYF.

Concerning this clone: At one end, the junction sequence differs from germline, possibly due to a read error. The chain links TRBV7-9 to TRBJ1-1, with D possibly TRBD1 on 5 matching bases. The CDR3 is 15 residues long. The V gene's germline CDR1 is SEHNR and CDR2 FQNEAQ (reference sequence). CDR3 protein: CSSSLVARANTEAFF. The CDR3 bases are TGTTCCAGCAGCTTAGTTGCCAGGGCGAACACTGAAGCTTTCTTT.

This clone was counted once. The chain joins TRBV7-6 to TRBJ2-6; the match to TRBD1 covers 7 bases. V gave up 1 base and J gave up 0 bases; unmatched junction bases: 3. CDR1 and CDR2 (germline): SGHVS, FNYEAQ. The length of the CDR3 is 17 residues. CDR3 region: CASSLGAGGSGANVLTF. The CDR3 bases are TGTGCCAGCAGCTTAGGGGCAGGGGGCTCTGGGGCCAACGTCCTGACTTTC.

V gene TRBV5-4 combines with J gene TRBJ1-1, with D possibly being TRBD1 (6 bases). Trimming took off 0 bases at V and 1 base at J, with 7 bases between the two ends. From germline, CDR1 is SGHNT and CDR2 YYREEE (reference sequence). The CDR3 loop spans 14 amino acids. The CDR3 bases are TGTGCCAGCAGCTTGGACAGGGCGAACACTGAAGCTTTCTTT. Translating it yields CASSLDRANTEAFF. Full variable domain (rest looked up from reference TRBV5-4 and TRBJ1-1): ETGVTQSPTHLIKTRGQQVTLRCSSQSGHNTVSWYQQALGQGPQFIFQYYREEENGRGNFPPRFSGLQFPNYSSELNVNALELDDSALYLCASSLDRANTEAFFGQGTRLTVV.